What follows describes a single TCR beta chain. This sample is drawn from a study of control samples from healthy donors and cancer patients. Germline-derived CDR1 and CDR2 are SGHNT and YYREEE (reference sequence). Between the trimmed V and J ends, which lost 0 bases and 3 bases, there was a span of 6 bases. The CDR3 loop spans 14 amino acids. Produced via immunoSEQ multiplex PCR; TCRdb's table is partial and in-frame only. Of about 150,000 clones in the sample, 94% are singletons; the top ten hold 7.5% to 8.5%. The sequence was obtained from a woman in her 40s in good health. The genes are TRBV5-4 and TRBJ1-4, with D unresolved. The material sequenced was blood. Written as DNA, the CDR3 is TGTGCCAGCAGCTTGGCAGGACCTAATGAAAAACTGTTTTTT. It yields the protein CASSLAGPNEKLFF.